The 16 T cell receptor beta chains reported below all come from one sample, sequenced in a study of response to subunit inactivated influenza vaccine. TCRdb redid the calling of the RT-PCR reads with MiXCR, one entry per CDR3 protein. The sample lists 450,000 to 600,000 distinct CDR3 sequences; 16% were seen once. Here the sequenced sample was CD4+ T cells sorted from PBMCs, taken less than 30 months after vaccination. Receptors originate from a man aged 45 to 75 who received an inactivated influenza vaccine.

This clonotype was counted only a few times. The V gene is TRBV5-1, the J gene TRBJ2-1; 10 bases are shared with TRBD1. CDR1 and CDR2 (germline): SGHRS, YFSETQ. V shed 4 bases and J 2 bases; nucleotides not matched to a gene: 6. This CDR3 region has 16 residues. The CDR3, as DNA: TGCGCCAGCAGCCTAACCGGGACAGGGGCCTACAATGAGCAGTTCTTC. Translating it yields CASSLTGTGAYNEQFF.

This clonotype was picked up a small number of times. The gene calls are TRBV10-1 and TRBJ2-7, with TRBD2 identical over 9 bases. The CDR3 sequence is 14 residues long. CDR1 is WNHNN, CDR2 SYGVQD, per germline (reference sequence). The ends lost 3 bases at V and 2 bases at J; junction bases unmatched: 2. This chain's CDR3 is CASSDGGGAYEQYF. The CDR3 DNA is TGCGCCAGCAGTGATGGCGGGGGGGCCTACGAGCAGTACTTC.

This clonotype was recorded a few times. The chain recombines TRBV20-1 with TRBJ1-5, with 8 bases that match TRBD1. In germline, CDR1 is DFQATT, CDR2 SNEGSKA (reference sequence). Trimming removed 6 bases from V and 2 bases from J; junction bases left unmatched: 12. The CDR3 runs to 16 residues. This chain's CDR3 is CSASGQVLFGNQPQHF. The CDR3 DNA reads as TGCAGTGCCTCGGGACAGGTTCTATTTGGCAATCAGCCCCAGCATTTT.

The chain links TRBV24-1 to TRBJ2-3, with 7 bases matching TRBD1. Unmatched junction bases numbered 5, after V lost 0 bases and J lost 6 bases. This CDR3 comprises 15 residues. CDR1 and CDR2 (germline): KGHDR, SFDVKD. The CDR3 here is CATSDLRTGGDTQYF. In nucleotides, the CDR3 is TGTGCCACCAGTGATTTGCGGACAGGTGGCGATACGCAGTATTTT.

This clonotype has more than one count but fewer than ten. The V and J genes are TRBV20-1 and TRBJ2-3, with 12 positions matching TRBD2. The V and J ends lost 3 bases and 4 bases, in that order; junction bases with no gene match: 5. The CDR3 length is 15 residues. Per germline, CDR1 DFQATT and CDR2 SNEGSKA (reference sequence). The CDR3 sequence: CSASRLAGAPDTQYF. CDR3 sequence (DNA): TGCAGTGCTAGCCGACTAGCGGGAGCTCCAGATACGCAGTATTTT.

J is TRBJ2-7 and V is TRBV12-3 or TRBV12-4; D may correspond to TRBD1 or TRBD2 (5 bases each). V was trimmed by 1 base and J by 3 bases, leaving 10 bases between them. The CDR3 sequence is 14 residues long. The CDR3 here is CASSLGGSRYEQYF. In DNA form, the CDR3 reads TGTGCCAGCAGTTTAGGGGGGAGTCGCTACGAGCAGTACTTC.

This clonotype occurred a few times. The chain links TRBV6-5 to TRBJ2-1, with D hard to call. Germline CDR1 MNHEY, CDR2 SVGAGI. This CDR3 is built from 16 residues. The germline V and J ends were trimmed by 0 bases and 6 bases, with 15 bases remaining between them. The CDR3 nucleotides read TGTGCCAGCAGTTACTCGCGGTTAGCCCGGGCCAATGAGCAGTTCTTC. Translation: CASSYSRLARANEQFF.

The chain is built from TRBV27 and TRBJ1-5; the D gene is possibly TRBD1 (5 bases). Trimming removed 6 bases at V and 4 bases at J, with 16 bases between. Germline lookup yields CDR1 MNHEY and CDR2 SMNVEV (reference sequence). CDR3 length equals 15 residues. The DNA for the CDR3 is TGTGCCAGCAGCCGTACCGGGGCCCGTAATCAGCCCCAGCATTTT. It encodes CASSRTGARNQPQHF.

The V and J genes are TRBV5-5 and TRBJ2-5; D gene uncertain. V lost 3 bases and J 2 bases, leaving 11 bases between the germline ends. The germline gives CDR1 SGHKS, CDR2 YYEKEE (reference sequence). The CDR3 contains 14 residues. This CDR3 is CASSSQLKQETQYF. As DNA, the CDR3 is TGTGCCAGCAGCTCGCAGTTAAAACAAGAGACCCAGTACTTC.

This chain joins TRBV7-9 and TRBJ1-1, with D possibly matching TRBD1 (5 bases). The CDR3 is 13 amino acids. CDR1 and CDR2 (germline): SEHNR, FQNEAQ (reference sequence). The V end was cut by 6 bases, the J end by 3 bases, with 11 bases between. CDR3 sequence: CASRGDSYTEAFF. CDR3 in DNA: TGTGCCAGCAGAGGGGATTCTTACACTGAAGCTTTCTTT.

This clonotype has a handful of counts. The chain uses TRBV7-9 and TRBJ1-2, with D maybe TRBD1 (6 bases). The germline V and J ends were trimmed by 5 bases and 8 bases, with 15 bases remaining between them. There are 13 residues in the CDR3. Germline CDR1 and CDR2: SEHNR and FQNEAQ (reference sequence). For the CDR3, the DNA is TGTGCCAGCAGCCGTAACCCTCAGGGGGGCTACACCTTC. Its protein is CASSRNPQGGYTF.

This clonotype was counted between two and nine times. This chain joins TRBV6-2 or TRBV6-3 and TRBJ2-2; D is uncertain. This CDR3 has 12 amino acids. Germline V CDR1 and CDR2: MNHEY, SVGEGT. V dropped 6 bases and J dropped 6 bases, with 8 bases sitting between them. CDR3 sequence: CASSQGSGELFF. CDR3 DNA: TGTGCCAGCAGCCAAGGATCCGGGGAGCTGTTTTTT.

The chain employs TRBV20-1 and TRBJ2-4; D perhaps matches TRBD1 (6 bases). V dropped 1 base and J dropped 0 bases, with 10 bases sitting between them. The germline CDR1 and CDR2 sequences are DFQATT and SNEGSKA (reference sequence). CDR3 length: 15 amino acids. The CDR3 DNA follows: TGCAGTGCTAGAGGGGCAGGGGTAGCCAAAAACATTCAGTACTTC. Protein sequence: CSARGAGVAKNIQYF.

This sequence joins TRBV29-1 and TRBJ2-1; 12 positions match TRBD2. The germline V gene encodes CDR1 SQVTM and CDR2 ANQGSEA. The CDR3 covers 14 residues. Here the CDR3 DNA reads TGCACCGCGTACGGGACTAGCGGGTACAATGAGCAGTTCTTC. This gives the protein CTAYGTSGYNEQFF.

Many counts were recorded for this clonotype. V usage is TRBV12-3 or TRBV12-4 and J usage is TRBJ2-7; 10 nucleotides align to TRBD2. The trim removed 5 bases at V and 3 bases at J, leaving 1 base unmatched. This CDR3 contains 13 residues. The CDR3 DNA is TGTGCCAGCAGTCGACTAGCGGGCTACGAGCAGTACTTC. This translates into CASSRLAGYEQYF.

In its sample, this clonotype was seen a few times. CDR3: CSASVEANYGYTF. The CDR3 nucleotides are TGCAGTGCTAGCGTGGAAGCTAACTATGGCTACACCTTC. The chain joins TRBV20-1 to TRBJ1-2; no clear D. V was cut by 3 bases and J by 0 bases, with 8 bases left in between. The germline CDR1 and CDR2 sequences are DFQATT and SNEGSKA (reference sequence). The CDR3 extends over 13 amino acids.